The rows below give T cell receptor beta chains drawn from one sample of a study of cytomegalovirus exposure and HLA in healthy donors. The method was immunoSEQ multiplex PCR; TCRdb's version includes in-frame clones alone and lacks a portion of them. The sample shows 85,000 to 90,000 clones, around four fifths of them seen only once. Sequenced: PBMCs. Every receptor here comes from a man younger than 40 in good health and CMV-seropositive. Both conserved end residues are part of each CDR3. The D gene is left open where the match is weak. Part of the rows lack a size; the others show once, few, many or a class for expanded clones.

CASSLGQGSYEQYF TGTGCCAGCAGCTTGGGACAGGGGTCCTACGAGCAGTACTTC . TRBD1 TRBJ2-7 TRBV5-5
CASSETTGGREKLFF TGTGCCAGCAGTGAAACGACAGGGGGCCGGGAAAAACTGTTTTTT . TRBD1 TRBJ1-4 TRBV6-1
CASSQDTYEQYF TGTGCCAGCAGCCAAGACACCTACGAGCAGTACTTC . . TRBJ2-7 TRBV4-2
CASSPGTGGGEKLFF TGTGCCAGCAGCCCCGGGACAGGGGGCGGTGAAAAACTGTTTTTT . TRBD1 TRBJ1-4 TRBV5-3
CASSSRAGYGNNEQFF TGTGCCAGCAGCTCCCGGGCGGGATACGGGAACAATGAGCAGTTCTTC few . TRBJ2-1 TRBV7-9
CATSSSGTGYLGNQPQHF TGTGCCACCAGCAGCTCTGGGACAGGGTATTTGGGCAATCAGCCCCAGCATTTT . TRBD1 TRBJ1-5 TRBV15
CASSYVAGGGETQYF TGTGCCAGCAGTTACGTGGCAGGGGGCGGGGAGACCCAGTACTTC . TRBD1 TRBJ2-5 TRBV6-6
CSVGLAGGQETQYF TGCAGCGTTGGACTAGCGGGGGGACAAGAGACCCAGTACTTC . TRBD2 TRBJ2-5 TRBV29-1
CASRPGQLIEAFF TGTGCCAGCAGGCCGGGACAGTTAATTGAAGCTTTCTTT few TRBD1 TRBJ1-1 TRBV2
CSAGTGISRSEQYF TGCAGCGCTGGGACAGGGATCTCCAGAAGCGAGCAGTACTTC . TRBD1 TRBJ2-7 TRBV29-1
CASSFRQGSLSEETQYF TGCGCCAGCAGCTTTCGGCAGGGGAGTTTGTCTGAAGAGACCCAGTACTTC few . TRBJ2-5 TRBV5-1
CASSQDFRELFF TGTGCCAGCAGCCAAGATTTCCGGGAGCTGTTTTTT . . TRBJ2-2 TRBV4-2
CASSETPDRVAYGYTF TGTGCCAGCAGTGAAACCCCGGACAGGGTTGCCTATGGCTACACCTTC . TRBD1 TRBJ1-2 TRBV6-1
CASSPSLSYEQYF TGTGCCAGCAGTCCAAGTCTCTCCTACGAGCAGTACTTC . . TRBJ2-7 TRBV27
CAIRDPFGGSPLHF TGTGCCATCAGGGACCCCTTTGGGGGGTCACCCCTCCACTTT . . TRBJ1-6 TRBV10-3
CASSSRAGFYEQYF TGTGCCAGCAGTTCAAGAGCAGGATTCTACGAGCAGTACTTC . . TRBJ2-7 TRBV28
CASSPSSRLEAFF TGTGCCAGCAGCCCGTCGTCCAGACTTGAAGCTTTCTTT . . TRBJ1-1 TRBV11-1
CASSSGQRNYGYTF TGTGCCAGCAGCTCAGGACAGAGAAACTATGGCTACACCTTC . . TRBJ1-2 TRBV5-4
CASSPDSLAYGYTF TGCGCCAGCAGCCCCGACAGTCTTGCCTATGGCTACACCTTC once . TRBJ1-2 TRBV5-1
CASSSGQGRETQYF TGTGCCAGCAGCTCCGGACAGGGGCGAGAGACCCAGTACTTC . TRBD1 TRBJ2-5 TRBV11-2
CASSSPSWGPPDTQYF TGTGCCAGCAGCTCCCCCAGCTGGGGGCCCCCAGATACGCAGTATTTT . . TRBJ2-3 TRBV11-2
CASSVGLSSGANVLTF TGTGCCAGCAGTGTTGGACTCTCCTCTGGGGCCAACGTCCTGACTTTC few . TRBJ2-6 TRBV6-1
CASSQAAAGGVEKLFF TGTGCCAGCAGCCAGGCTGCGGCGGGGGGGGTTGAAAAACTGTTTTTT few . TRBJ1-4 TRBV4-2
CASSRTDRGLANTGELFF TGTGCCAGCAGTCGCACAGACAGGGGACTCGCGAACACCGGGGAGCTGTTTTTT . TRBD1 TRBJ2-2 TRBV7-3
CASSTPVTGELFF TGTGCCAGCAGTACCCCGGTAACCGGGGAGCTGTTTTTT few . TRBJ2-2 TRBV7-3
CASSEGILNEKLFF TGTGCCAGCAGTGAAGGGATACTAAATGAAAAACTGTTTTTT few . TRBJ1-4 TRBV6-1
CASSPLGTVLEQYF TGCGCCAGCAGTCCCCTCGGGACAGTTCTCGAGCAGTACTTC once TRBD1 TRBJ2-7 TRBV23-1
CASSGRTGRTRTDTQYF TGTGCCAGCAGCGGACGGACAGGGCGAACCCGCACAGATACGCAGTATTTT . TRBD1 TRBJ2-3 TRBV5-8
CASSKGCHGSPLHF TGTGCCAGCAGCAAAGGGTGTCACGGTTCACCCCTCCACTTT few . TRBJ1-6 TRBV21-1
CASSSQYQETQYF TGTGCCAGCAGCTCACAGTATCAAGAGACCCAGTACTTC . . TRBJ2-5 TRBV5-5
CAWTGFLDTEAFF TGTGCCTGGACAGGATTTTTGGACACTGAAGCTTTCTTT few . TRBJ1-1 TRBV30
CSVGLQANTEAFF TGCAGCGTTGGGCTTCAGGCGAACACTGAAGCTTTCTTT . . TRBJ1-1 TRBV29-1
CSVSGDSLPDTQYF TGCAGCGTTTCCGGCGACAGTCTTCCAGATACGCAGTATTTT . . TRBJ2-3 TRBV29-1
CASSQSPGDYGYTF TGCGCCAGCAGTCAATCCCCAGGGGACTATGGCTACACCTTC . . TRBJ1-2 TRBV23-1
CSANTVSAFF TGCAGTGCAAATACAGTTTCAGCTTTCTTT few . TRBJ1-1 TRBV20-1
CASSQSGLNQPQHF TGTGCCAGCAGCCAATCGGGACTGAATCAGCCCCAGCATTTT few . TRBJ1-5 TRBV4-2
CASGAPHRDRDNYGYTF TGTGCTAGTGGTGCACCCCACCGGGACAGGGATAACTATGGCTACACCTTC few TRBD1 TRBJ1-2 TRBV12-5
CASSPGTGVGNTIYF TGTGCCAGTAGCCCGGGAACAGGGGTTGGAAACACCATATATTTT . TRBD1 TRBJ1-3 TRBV19
CASSLRAGGSNTDTQYF TGTGCCAGCAGCCTCCGAGCGGGGGGAAGTAACACAGATACGCAGTATTTT . TRBD2 TRBJ2-3 TRBV7-8
CASSELGKQETQYF TGTGCCAGCAGTGAGCTCGGGAAACAAGAGACCCAGTACTTC . . TRBJ2-5 TRBV2
CASRREDYGYTF TGTGCCAGCAGGAGGGAGGACTATGGCTACACCTTC . . TRBJ1-2 TRBV2
CASSLSLRLVAGELFF TGTGCCAGCAGTTTATCTCTACGACTAGTAGCCGGGGAGCTGTTTTTT once . TRBJ2-2 TRBV27
CASSFKTGSNTEAFF TGCGCCAGCAGCTTCAAGACAGGATCGAACACTGAAGCTTTCTTT . . TRBJ1-1 TRBV5-1
CASSVLAGGRGEQFF TGTGCCAGCAGTGTCCTAGCGGGGGGGCGGGGTGAGCAGTTCTTC . TRBD2 TRBJ2-1 TRBV2
CASSQVRTGTEAFF TGTGCCAGCAGCCAAGTCCGGACGGGGACTGAAGCTTTCTTT . . TRBJ1-1 TRBV7-2
CASKVSSADGELFF TGTGCCAGCAAGGTATCCTCGGCGGACGGGGAGCTGTTTTTT . . TRBJ2-2 TRBV2
CASSLRDRNEKLFF TGCGCCAGCAGCCTCCGGGACAGAAATGAAAAACTGTTTTTT . TRBD1 TRBJ1-4 TRBV5-1
CASIRTYEQYF TGTGCCAGCATTCGTACCTACGAGCAGTACTTC . . TRBJ2-7 TRBV27
CASSLVVAGSYNEQFF TGTGCCAGCAGCTTAGTAGTCGCGGGTTCCTACAATGAGCAGTTCTTC few . TRBJ2-1 TRBV7-8
CAWSRYTDTQYF TGTGCCTGGAGTCGGTACACAGATACGCAGTATTTT few . TRBJ2-3 TRBV30
CASSIMSGAPYEQYF TGTGCCAGCAGTATAATGAGCGGGGCCCCCTACGAGCAGTACTTC . TRBD2 TRBJ2-7 TRBV27
CASSPPQGAGNTIYF TGCGCCAGCAGCCCTCCTCAGGGGGCTGGAAACACCATATATTTT . TRBD1 TRBJ1-3 TRBV10-2
CASRSTGPRNTEAFF TGTGCCAGCAGGTCGACAGGCCCAAGGAACACTGAAGCTTTCTTT . . TRBJ1-1 TRBV6-5
CASSKAGTLHQPQHF TGTGCCAGCAGCAAAGCCGGGACACTCCATCAGCCCCAGCATTTT medium-sized . TRBJ1-5 TRBV21-1
CASSARISGPGGDSYNSPLHF TGTGCCAGCAGCGCTCGAATTTCGGGACCCGGAGGGGACTCCTATAATTCACCCCTCCACTTT . . TRBJ1-6 TRBV7-8
CASSLVPPWGQYEQYF TGTGCCAGCAGCTTAGTACCCCCGTGGGGACAATACGAGCAGTACTTC once . TRBJ2-7 TRBV11-2
CATSDRGPNYGYTF TGTGCCACCTCAGACAGGGGGCCCAACTATGGCTACACCTTC . TRBD1 TRBJ1-2 TRBV2
CSVEDGTENYNEQFF TGCAGCGTTGAAGACGGGACAGAAAACTACAATGAGCAGTTCTTC . TRBD1 TRBJ2-1 TRBV29-1
CASSLTQGTHRDTQYF TGCGCCAGCAGCTTAACTCAAGGGACTCACAGGGATACGCAGTATTTT . . TRBJ2-3 TRBV5-1